This T cell receptor beta chain came from a study of T cell repertoires in cytomegalovirus infection (dated by TCRdb to the late 2010s). For the wider study: Donor HLA type was relevant to the analysis, as public TCR beta signatures indicated carriage of CMV infection together with the matching HLA type.

Per the germline V gene, SNHLY is the CDR1 and FYNNEI is the CDR2. From the cysteine through the phenylalanine, the CDR3 covers 16 amino acids. The kept DNA is CDR3 alone, 48 bases in frame from the first base. Trimming removed 5 bases from V and 6 bases from J, leaving 23 bases between the germline ends. Sequencing used an Illumina HiSeq 1500. TCRdb reanalyzed the raw reads on its own, using fastp at Q25 for trimming and MiXCR for clone calling, and kept in-frame beta chains. Each record represents a unique CDR3 protein, reported with the most common genes and DNA among its rows. In this sample the table shows fewer than 400,000 distinct CDR3 sequences, less than 20% of which occur a single time. Around 10% of the sample goes to the ten largest clones. The research as a whole found: In the ex vivo response, HLA-C-restricted CMV-specific TCR beta clonotypes were dominant, and in two of eight donors the single most frequent clonotype came from this HLA-C-restricted group. In both this cohort and an independent roughly 400-donor cohort, the cumulative frequency of public TCR beta family members distinguished carriers of CMV infection plus the relevant HLA type.

As regards this clonotype: This receptor's antigen is unknown. Qualities for individual bases were not recorded, and no much larger clone is one base off.

The clonotype originates from a human donor in good health (CMV status not recorded). Some clones in this sample may be carry-over from other donors' samples. This sequence uses TRBV2 and TRBJ2-7; the D gene could be either TRBD1 or TRBD2, each agreeing at 5 bases. Sequenced input: PBMCs. This receptor carries the CDR3 CASSNARGYPLGEQYF. The nucleotides are TGTGCCAGCAGTAATGCACGGGGCTATCCATTGGGCGAGCAGTACTTC.